These 17 T cell receptor beta chains originate from one sample sequenced in a study of cytomegalovirus exposure and HLA in healthy donors (dated by TCRdb to between 2016 and 2019). The library was generated by the immunoSEQ multiplex PCR assay. A mixture of 60 forward primers for TCR Vbeta segments and 13 reverse primers for TCR Jbeta segments was used in the multiplex PCR. Imported from immuneACCESS, the table was reduced by TCRdb to in-frame sequences with V and J called. These copies leave out some clones; in studies compared against another copy, an unresolved V gene accounts for under half, and the cause of the remainder is not known. The sample table lists 200,000 to 250,000 clones, about 82% of them with a count of one. Roughly 3.1% of the sample goes to the ten largest clones. The specimen was PBMCs. These receptors came from a man between 25 and 39 years old in good health and CMV-seronegative.

The chain employs TRBV9 and TRBJ2-1, with a possible D match to TRBD2 (5 bases). The germline V and J ends were trimmed by 4 bases and 0 bases, with 14 bases remaining between them. This CDR3 region has 16 residues. Germline CDR1 reads SGDLS; CDR2 reads YYNGEE. This chain's CDR3 is CASSKRTGSSYNEQFF. The CDR3 DNA reads as TGTGCCAGCAGCAAACGAACTGGGAGCTCCTACAATGAGCAGTTCTTC.

CDR3 sequence (DNA): TGTGCCAGCAGCTCCCGGGACAGAAACCCCGAGGGGGCTTTCTTT. Translation: CASSSRDRNPEGAFF. The V call is TRBV21-1, the J call TRBJ1-1; the table's D call of TRBD1 was not tested on the DNA. TRBV21-1 is a recognized pseudogene. The CDR3 length is 15 residues.

The chain uses TRBV28 and TRBJ2-3; TRBD1 matches 8 bases. In germline, CDR1 is MDHEN, CDR2 SYDVKM. J gave up 7 bases and V 3 bases, and 12 bases lay outside the gene matches. This CDR3 region has 16 residues. The CDR3 is CASSLGTGGYRNTQYF. DNA for the CDR3: TGTGCCAGCAGTTTGGGGACAGGAGGATATAGAAATACGCAGTATTTT.

The V and J genes are TRBV28 and TRBJ2-7; TRBD2 matches at 11 bases. CDR3 length: 16 amino acids. J gave up 0 bases and V 4 bases, and 5 bases lay outside the gene matches. In germline, CDR1 is MDHEN, CDR2 SYDVKM. The CDR3 sequence is CASSSAGTSGSYEQYF. CDR3 nucleotide sequence: TGTGCCAGCAGTTCTGCCGGGACTAGCGGCTCCTACGAGCAGTACTTC. Full variable domain (outside the CDR3, taken from reference TRBV28 and TRBJ2-7): DVKVTQSSRYLVKRTGEKVFLECVQDMDHENMFWYRQDPGLGLRLIYFSYDVKMKEKGDIPEGYSVSREKKERFSLILESASTNQTSMYLCASSSAGTSGSYEQYFGPGTRLTVT.

The chain recombines TRBV28 with TRBJ1-2; tentatively, D is TRBD1 (6 bases). Trimming removed 5 bases at V and 0 bases at J, with 13 bases between. This CDR3 has 15 residues. The germline gives CDR1 MDHEN, CDR2 SYDVKM. CDR3 sequence: CASSPRGRANYGYTF. CDR3 coding DNA: TGTGCCAGCAGTCCGCGGGGGCGGGCTAACTATGGCTACACCTTC.

This sequence joins TRBV28 and TRBJ2-1; 9 bases align to TRBD2. The V and J ends lost 4 bases and 9 bases, in that order; junction bases with no gene match: 16. Germline lookup yields CDR1 MDHEN and CDR2 SYDVKM. The length of the CDR3 is 17 residues. The CDR3 sequence is CASSSIIVAGAWGEQFF. CDR3 coding DNA: TGTGCCAGCAGTTCCATTATCGTAGCGGGGGCGTGGGGTGAGCAGTTCTTC.

The rearrangement links TRBV5-4 to TRBJ1-6, with 9 bases matching TRBD1. Trimming took 0 bases from V and 9 from J; bases not matched to a gene: 7. The germline CDR1 and CDR2 sequences are SGHNT and YYREEE (reference sequence). This CDR3 spans 16 amino acids. CDR3 DNA sequence: TGTGCCAGCAGCTTGGGTTCGGGACAGGGCGGTTCACCCCTCCACTTT. The encoded protein is CASSLGSGQGGSPLHF.

This chain joins TRBV6-5 and TRBJ2-3, with TRBD1 matching 7 bases. The CDR3 runs to 16 residues. The V segment lost 2 bases and the J segment 1 base; nucleotides outside the gene matches: 6. Germline values: CDR1 MNHEY, CDR2 SVGAGI. The CDR3 protein is CASSYLPGQRTDTQYF. The CDR3 nucleotides are TGTGCCAGCAGTTACCTTCCGGGACAGCGCACAGATACGCAGTATTTT.

This chain joins TRBV28 and TRBJ1-3, with 7 bases matching TRBD1. This CDR3 is built from 14 residues. V lost 5 bases to trimming and J lost 2 bases; unmatched junction nucleotides: 3. Germline V CDR1 and CDR2: MDHEN, SYDVKM. CDR3 nucleotide sequence: TGTGCCAGCAGTCCCACAGGGGCTGGAAACACCATATATTTT. It specifies CASSPTGAGNTIYF.

The V gene is TRBV7-2, the J gene TRBJ2-7; 9 nucleotides align to TRBD1. Germline V lookup: CDR1 SGHTA, CDR2 FQGNSA. The V and J ends lost 1 base and 4 bases, in that order; junction bases with no gene match: 2. This CDR3 has 14 residues. DNA for the CDR3: TGTGCCAGCAGCTTAGGGACAGGGGTATACGAGCAGTACTTC. It translates to CASSLGTGVYEQYF.

The chain couples TRBV6-5 to TRBJ1-3, with a tentative D call TRBD1 (6 bases). V was pared by 6 bases and J by 4 bases, with 10 bases between. The CDR3 contains 13 residues. The germline gives CDR1 MNHEY, CDR2 SVGAGI. DNA for the CDR3: TGTGCCAGCAGAACCGGGACAGGAAACACCATATATTTT. This sequence encodes CASRTGTGNTIYF.

This clone has just one count. The J gene is TRBJ2-3, the V gene TRBV6-5, with D perhaps matching TRBD1 (5 bases). The CDR3 sequence is 14 residues long. V was clipped by 5 bases and J by 6 bases, with 15 bases between them. CDR1 and CDR2 (germline): MNHEY, SVGAGI. CDR3 DNA: TGTGCCAGCAGTCCCTCACAGGCGCGTGATACGCAGTATTTT. It codes for CASSPSQARDTQYF.

As to this clone: Other DNA sequences in this specimen translate into the identical CDR3. The chain couples TRBV7-2 to TRBJ2-7; 7 bases are a match to TRBD1. This CDR3 has 13 amino acids. The J segment lost 3 bases and the V segment lost 6 bases, leaving 5 bases of the junction unmatched. The germline gives CDR1 SGHTA, CDR2 FQGNSA. DNA for the CDR3: TGTGCCAGCAGTTTCCGGGACAGCTACGAGCAGTACTTC. Translated: CASSFRDSYEQYF.

This chain uses TRBV7-2 with TRBJ2-7; D may be TRBD1 (6 bases). There are 12 residues in the CDR3. Germline CDR1 reads SGHTA; CDR2 reads FQGNSA. Deletions cut 3 bases from V and 6 bases from J, with 9 bases between. CDR3 in amino acids: CASSFAGAEQYF. As DNA, the CDR3 is TGTGCCAGCAGCTTCGCAGGGGCCGAGCAGTACTTC.

This sequence joins TRBV7-9 and TRBJ2-7; 8 nucleotides agree with TRBD2. V lost 6 bases and J lost 2; bases outside the gene matches: 6. This CDR3 comprises 14 residues. The germline V gene has CDR1 SEHNR and CDR2 FQNEAQ (reference sequence). The DNA of the CDR3 is TGTGCCAGCAGTTCCGGGGGGGAAACCTACGAGCAGTACTTC. Protein: CASSSGGETYEQYF.

This chain connects TRBV9 to TRBJ2-7; 8 nucleotides line up with TRBD1. CDR1 is SGDLS, CDR2 YYNGEE, per germline. The CDR3 is made up of 14 amino acids. The V segment lost 4 bases and the J segment 4 bases; nucleotides outside the gene matches: 7. The CDR3 sequence: CASSSGTGDYEQYF. CDR3 DNA sequence: TGTGCCAGCAGCTCCGGGACAGGCGATTACGAGCAGTACTTC. The complete variable domain, with remaining parts taken from reference TRBV9 and TRBJ2-7, reads DSGVTQTPKHLITATGQRVTLRCSPRSGDLSVYWYQQSLDQGLQFLIQYYNGEERAKGNILERFSAQQFPDLHSELNLSSLELGDSALYFCASSSGTGDYEQYFGPGTRLTVT.

This clone was observed a handful of times. The genes are TRBV6-1 and TRBJ2-6, with D possibly TRBD1 on 5 matching bases. This CDR3 is 15 amino acids long. Trimming took off 3 bases at V and 0 bases at J, with 6 bases between the two ends. CDR1 is MNHNS, CDR2 SASEGT, per germline. CDR3 region: CASSEGLSGANVLTF. In DNA, the CDR3 is TGTGCCAGCAGTGAGGGGCTCTCTGGGGCCAACGTCCTGACTTTC.